These 10 T cell receptor beta chains share one sample of origin, sequenced in a study of control samples from healthy donors and cancer patients. TCRdb's table, derived via immunoSEQ multiplex PCR, lists solely in-frame clones and lacks some. This table has approximately 100,000 clones, around 90% appearing once. Sequencing used blood. Receptors originate from a human donor in good health. The donor label of this sample is uncertain.

The chain couples TRBV4-1 to TRBJ2-7, with unresolved D. V dropped 1 base and J dropped 0 bases, with 4 bases sitting between them. The germline gives CDR1 MGHRA, CDR2 YSYEKL. The CDR3 runs 13 residues. The CDR3 coding sequence is TGCGCCAGCAGCCAAGGGAGCTCCTACGAGCAGTACGTC. Translation: CASSQGSSYEQYV.

The J gene is TRBJ2-1, the V gene TRBV5-1, with TRBD2 identical over 7 bases. The germline gives CDR1 SGHRS, CDR2 YFSETQ. V gave up 0 bases and J gave up 5 bases; unmatched junction bases: 8. This CDR3 has 16 residues. The CDR3 bases are TGCGCCAGCAGCTTGGAGCCTAGCGGACTAAACAATGAGCAGTTCTTC. This encodes CASSLEPSGLNNEQFF.

This clone was picked up one time. V is TRBV19 and J is TRBJ2-2, with TRBD1 as a possible D gene (6 bases). Germline V CDR1 and CDR2: LNHDA, SQIVND (reference sequence). The CDR3 is made up of 13 amino acids. V lost 6 bases and J lost 5, with 10 bases in between. The DNA for the CDR3 is TGTGCCAGTAGGAATGGACAGACCGGGGAGCTGTTTTTT. Its protein is CASRNGQTGELFF.

The chain employs TRBV27 and TRBJ1-1; D might be TRBD1 (5 bases). CDR3 length: 15 amino acids. V gave up 2 bases and J gave up 0 bases, with 10 bases separating them. Germline lookup yields CDR1 MNHEY and CDR2 SMNVEV (reference sequence). The DNA of the CDR3 is TGTGCCAGCAGTTTAAACGGGGCCCTGAACACTGAAGCTTTCTTT. It is translated as CASSLNGALNTEAFF.

The V gene is TRBV11-2, the J gene TRBJ1-1, with D hard to call. The CDR3 sequence is 13 residues long. The V end lost 2 bases, the J end lost 1 base, and 5 bases lay between the germline ends. Germline CDR1 reads SGHAT; CDR2 reads FQNNGV. This chain's CDR3 is CASSLRENTEAFF. CDR3 in DNA: TGTGCCAGCAGCTTAAGAGAGAACACTGAAGCTTTCTTT. Complete variable domain (other parts from reference TRBV11-2 and TRBJ1-1): EAGVAQSPRYKIIEKRQSVAFWCNPISGHATLYWYQQILGQGPKLLIQFQNNGVVDDSQLPKDRFSAERLKGVDSTLKIQPAKLEDSAVYLCASSLRENTEAFFGQGTRLTVV.

The chain has TRBV7-9 and TRBJ1-2; unclear D gene. The germline CDR1 and CDR2 sequences are SEHNR and FQNEAQ (reference sequence). Trimming pared 1 base from V and 4 bases from J, leaving 7 bases between. This CDR3 is built from 13 residues. The CDR3 region has the DNA TGTGCCAGCAGCTTAGACTATGCCTATGGCTACACCTTC. This encodes CASSLDYAYGYTF.

The chain is built from TRBV7-8 and TRBJ2-7; the D is unclear. CDR3 length: 13 amino acids. Germline CDR1 SGHVS, CDR2 FQNEAQ. Trimming left V 3 bases short and J 3 bases short, with 9 bases between. The CDR3 DNA reads as TGTGCCAGCAGCTTCAGCCCTGGCTACGAGCAGTACGTC. Translated, it gives CASSFSPGYEQYV.

CDR3 sequence: CASSLASNTGELFF. Here the CDR3 DNA reads TGCGCCAGCAGCTTGGCCTCGAACACCGGGGAGCTGTTTTTT. The genes are TRBV5-1 and TRBJ2-2, with unresolved D. This CDR3 is 14 amino acids long. Trimming took 0 bases from V and 0 from J, leaving 3 bases between them. Per germline, CDR1 SGHRS and CDR2 YFSETQ. The whole variable domain, remainder taken from reference TRBV5-1 and TRBJ2-2, is KAGVTQTPRYLIKTRGQQVTLSCSPISGHRSVSWYQQTPGQGLQFLFEYFSETQRNKGNFPGRFSGRQFSNSRSEMNVSTLELGDSALYLCASSLASNTGELFFGEGSRLTVL.

The chain couples TRBV7-8 to TRBJ2-5; D possibly corresponds to TRBD2 (5 bases). The CDR3 has 13 amino acids. Trimming pared 3 bases from V and 5 bases from J, leaving 10 bases between. The germline V gene encodes CDR1 SGHVS and CDR2 FQNEAQ. The CDR3 sequence is CASSLRTRETQYF. In DNA form, the CDR3 reads TGTGCCAGCAGCTTGCGGACTCGCGAGACCCAGTACTTC.

This chain uses TRBV7-8 with TRBJ1-3; D is perhaps TRBD1 (6 bases). CDR1 SGHVS and CDR2 FQNEAQ come from the germline V gene. V shed 5 bases and J shed 0 bases, with 14 bases lying between them. The CDR3 runs to 16 residues. DNA for the CDR3: TGTGCCAGCAGCCGATCGACAGGCTCCTCTGGAAACACCATATATTTT. The encoded protein is CASSRSTGSSGNTIYF.